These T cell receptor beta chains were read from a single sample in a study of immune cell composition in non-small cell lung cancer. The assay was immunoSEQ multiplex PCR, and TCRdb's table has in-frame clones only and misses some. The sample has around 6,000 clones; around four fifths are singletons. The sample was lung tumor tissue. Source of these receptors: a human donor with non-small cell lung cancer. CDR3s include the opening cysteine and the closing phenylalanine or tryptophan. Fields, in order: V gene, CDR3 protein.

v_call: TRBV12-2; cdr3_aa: CASRCYSNQPQHF
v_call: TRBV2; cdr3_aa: CASIGGPSGATYEQYF
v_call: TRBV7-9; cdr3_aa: CASSPPRSYEQYF
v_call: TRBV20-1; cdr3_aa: CSARGSEAFF
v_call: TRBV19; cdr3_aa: CASSPWGQGANEQYF
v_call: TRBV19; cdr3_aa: CASGRQGNYGYTF
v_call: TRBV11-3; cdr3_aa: CASSLDSGGGPSTDTQYF
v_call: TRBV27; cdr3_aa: CASSLSPGRYQPQHF
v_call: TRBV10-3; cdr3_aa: CAISESRGGYEQYF
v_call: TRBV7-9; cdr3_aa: CASSLVASSDTQYF
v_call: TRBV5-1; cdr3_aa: CASSLVREYTGELFF
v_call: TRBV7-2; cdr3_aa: CASSLRHPANTGELFF
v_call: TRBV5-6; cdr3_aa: CASSLVGEVETQYF
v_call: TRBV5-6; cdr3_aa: CASSLGQIMNTEAFF
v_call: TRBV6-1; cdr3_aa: CASSIRDSEELFF
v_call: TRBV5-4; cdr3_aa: CASSLAAGNEQFF
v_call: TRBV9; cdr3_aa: CASGRLQSGDTQYF
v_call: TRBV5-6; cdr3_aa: CASSFLDRELGEQFF
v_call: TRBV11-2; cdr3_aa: CASSLDDRGSPLHF
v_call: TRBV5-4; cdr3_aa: CASSLDWTTDTQYF
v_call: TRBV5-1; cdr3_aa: CASSLTGHTYNSPLHF
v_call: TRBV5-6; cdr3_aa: CASSLDRGNYGYTF
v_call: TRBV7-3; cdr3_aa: CASSSLAGGQETQYF
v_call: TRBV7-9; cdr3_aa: CASSQAAGFGNTIYF
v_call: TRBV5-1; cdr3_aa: CASSRGLAGAMPDTQYF
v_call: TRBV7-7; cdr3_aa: CASSKDRGNEQFF
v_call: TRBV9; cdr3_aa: CASSLGQGGNEKLFF
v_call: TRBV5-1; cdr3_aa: CASSLRVQLTDTQYF
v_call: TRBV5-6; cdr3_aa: CASSLEEGPYEQYF
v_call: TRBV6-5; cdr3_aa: CASSYDVSSYNEQFF
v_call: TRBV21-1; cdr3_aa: CASSKVETGGTYGYTF
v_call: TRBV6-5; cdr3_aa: CASSRDGGSSYEQYF
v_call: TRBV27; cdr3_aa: CASSLSQGSEQYF
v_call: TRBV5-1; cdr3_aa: CASSLGQINEKLFF
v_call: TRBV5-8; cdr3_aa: CASTIGTGGYEQYF
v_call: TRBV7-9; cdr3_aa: CASSTNTGFNTEAFF
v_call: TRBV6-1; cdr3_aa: CASSGTSGTDTQYF
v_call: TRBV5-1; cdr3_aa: CASSLELAGPSGTQYF
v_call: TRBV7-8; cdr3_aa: CASSSAVAEQYF
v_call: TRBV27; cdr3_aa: CASSPYSNQPQHF
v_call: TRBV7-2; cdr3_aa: CASSRPGTGSGANVLTF
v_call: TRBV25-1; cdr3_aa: CASSDRGAGELFF
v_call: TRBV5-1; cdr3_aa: CASSLGGTSISDTQYF
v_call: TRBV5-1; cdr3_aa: CASSLGSTAITDTQYF
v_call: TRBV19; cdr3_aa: CASRPTGGNEQYF
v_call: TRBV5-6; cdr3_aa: CASSQLQGLRGLFF
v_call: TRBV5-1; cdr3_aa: CASSLGGTTGRLYF
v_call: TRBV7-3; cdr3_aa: CASSLDTGTYNEQFF
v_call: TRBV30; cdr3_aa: CAWSRVFEGYTF
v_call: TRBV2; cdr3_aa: CASMEIGTGDGYTF
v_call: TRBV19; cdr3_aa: CASSVDRGLGYGYTF
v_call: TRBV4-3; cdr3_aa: CASSPSWAPGNTEAFF
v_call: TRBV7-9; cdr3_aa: CASSPWGQGNQPQHF
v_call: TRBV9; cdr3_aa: CASSVDGRGKTQYF
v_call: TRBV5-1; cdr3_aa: CASNKGTSGGTWETQYF
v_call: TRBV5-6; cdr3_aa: CASRLLAGGATGELFF